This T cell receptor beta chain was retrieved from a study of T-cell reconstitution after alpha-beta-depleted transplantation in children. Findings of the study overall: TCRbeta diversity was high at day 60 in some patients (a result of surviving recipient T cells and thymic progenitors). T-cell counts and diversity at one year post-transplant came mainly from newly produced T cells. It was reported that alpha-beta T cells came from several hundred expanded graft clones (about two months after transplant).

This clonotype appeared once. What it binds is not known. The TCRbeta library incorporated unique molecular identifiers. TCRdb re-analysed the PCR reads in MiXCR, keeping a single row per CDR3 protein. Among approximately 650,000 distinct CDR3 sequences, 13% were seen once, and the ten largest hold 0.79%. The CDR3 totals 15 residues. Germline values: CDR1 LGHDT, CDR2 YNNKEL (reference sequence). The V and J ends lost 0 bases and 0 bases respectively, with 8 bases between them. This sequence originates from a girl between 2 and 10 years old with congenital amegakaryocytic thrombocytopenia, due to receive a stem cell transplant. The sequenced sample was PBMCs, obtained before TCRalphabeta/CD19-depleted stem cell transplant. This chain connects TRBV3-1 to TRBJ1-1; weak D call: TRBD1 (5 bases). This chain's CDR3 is CASSQEGRVNTEAFF. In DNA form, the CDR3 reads TGTGCCAGCAGCCAAGAGGGACGCGTGAACACTGAAGCTTTCTTT.